This is a list of T cell receptor beta chains from one sample in a study of shared T cell receptors in the human thymus. Here immunoSEQ multiplex PCR was the method, and the copy in TCRdb shows in-frame clones only, minus some. The table includes hundreds of thousands of clones, over 75% detected once. These data also formed part of another study, on human thymus T cells.

The source material was thymocytes. The receptors were gathered from a boy in the first two years of life with a congenital heart defect. Both conserved end residues are trimmed from each CDR3.

J gene,V gene,CDR3 protein
TRBJ1-3,TRBV11-3,ASSFRTDSGNTIY
TRBJ1-2,TRBV7-9,ASSLRSSGYT
TRBJ2-5,TRBV5-4,ASSLYRGLKETQY
TRBJ2-1,TRBV4-3,ASSQVFGGAGRDEQF
TRBJ2-7,TRBV5-5,ASSYDLRDYEQY
TRBJ1-2,TRBV19,ASSMGGDRFLHT
TRBJ2-5,TRBV28,ASSLEGGWETQY
TRBJ1-2,TRBV30,ACQDRLYGYT
TRBJ2-7,TRBV28,ASSSTGYYEQY
TRBJ2-6,TRBV10-2,ASSVGLAGGISGANVLT
TRBJ1-4,TRBV2,ASSGTGGGLTTNEKLF
TRBJ2-7,TRBV5-5,ASSLGGHRDRAYEQY
TRBJ2-1,TRBV5-8,ASRRLSQREYEQF
TRBJ2-7,TRBV4-1,ASSQGHPEIYEQY
TRBJ2-7,TRBV7-2,ASSSGWEQY
TRBJ2-1,TRBV10-1,ASSEPVTGAAGLIEQF
TRBJ1-5,TRBV15,ATSSRTGPNQPQH
TRBJ1-4,TRBV5-4,ASSLFPFDRFATNEKLF
TRBJ2-7,TRBV13,ASSLGLDREYEQY
TRBJ1-6,TRBV9,ASSPDRENSPLH
TRBJ2-5,TRBV5-5,ASSASSGVAQGTQY
TRBJ1-2,TRBV19,ASRPGQLRMHGYT
TRBJ1-5,TRBV2,ASSEAGGDQPQH
TRBJ2-2,TRBV27,ASSLWTIQGTGELF
TRBJ2-5,TRBV30,AWGLAGVQTQY
TRBJ1-1,TRBV4-3,ASSQEGGGGTEAF
TRBJ1-2,TRBV7-9,ASTPEEGYA
TRBJ1-2,TRBV4-1,ASSHPRGLRSGDYGYT
TRBJ1-4,TRBV5-1,ASSLQGKGEKLF
TRBJ2-7,TRBV28,ASSPGTSGKSYEQY
TRBJ2-7,TRBV7-8,ASSLWRGSLADPHHEQY
TRBJ2-7,TRBV18,ASSPPTSRASTLDEQY
TRBJ1-3,TRBV18,ASRQGAPGNTIY
TRBJ2-5,TRBV12-5,AWDKLIGGETQY
TRBJ2-7,TRBV14,ASSHRVGEQY
TRBJ1-4,TRBV4-3,ASSQRGGVGNEKLF